This TCR beta chain emerged from a study of T cell changes during pregnancy in multiple sclerosis. Data came from immunoSEQ multiplex PCR; TCRdb stores just in-frame clones and leaves some out. The sample holds 38,000 or so clones, approximately 93% seen once. V was shortened by 6 bases and J by 0 bases, with 12 bases between the two germline ends. The germline CDR1 and CDR2 sequences are SGHRS and YFSETQ. The CDR3 runs to 14 residues. The V and J genes are TRBV5-1 and TRBJ1-1; possible D gene TRBD1, 5 bases. This sequence originates from a female donor with multiple sclerosis, enrolled in a pregnancy study. The source material was CD4+ T cells from peripheral blood mononuclear cells, sampled in the first trimester of pregnancy. The CDR3 reads CASTLGQMNTEAFF. CDR3 DNA sequence: TGCGCCAGCACCCTAGGACAAATGAACACTGAAGCTTTCTTT.